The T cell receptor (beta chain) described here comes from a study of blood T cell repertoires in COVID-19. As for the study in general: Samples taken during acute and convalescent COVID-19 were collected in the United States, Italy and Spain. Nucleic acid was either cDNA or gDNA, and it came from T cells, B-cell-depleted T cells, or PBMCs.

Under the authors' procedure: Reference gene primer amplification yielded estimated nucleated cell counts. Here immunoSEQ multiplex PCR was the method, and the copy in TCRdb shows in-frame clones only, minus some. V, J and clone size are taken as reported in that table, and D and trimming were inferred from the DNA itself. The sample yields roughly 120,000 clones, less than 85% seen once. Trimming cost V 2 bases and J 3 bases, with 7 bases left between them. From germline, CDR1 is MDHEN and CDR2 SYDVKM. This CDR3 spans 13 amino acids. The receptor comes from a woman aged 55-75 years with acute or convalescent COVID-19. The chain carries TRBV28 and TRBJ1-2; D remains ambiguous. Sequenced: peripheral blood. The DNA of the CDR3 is TGTGCCAGCAGTTTAGGCATGTACTATGGCTACACCTTC. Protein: CASSLGMYYGYTF.